The clone carrying this T cell receptor (beta chain) was seen a single time. The antigen remains undetermined. Per the germline V gene, CDR1 is GTSNPN and CDR2 is SVGIG (reference sequence). The V and J ends lost 2 bases and 7 bases, in that order; junction bases with no gene match: 6. The CDR3 covers 14 residues. This record belongs to a study of T cell clones after liver transplantation. Study context: Immunosuppression withdrawal was tried within 2 years after liver transplantation in this trial. Study-level points and caveats: A larger donor-reactive than third-party decline suggested partial antigen-specific deletion.

Clones were sequenced by immunoSEQ multiplex PCR, and TCRdb holds only the in-frame ones, with some missing. This sample has around 97,000 clones; around four fifths occur once, and the top ten carry approximately 2.8%. Sequencing was performed on CD4+ T cells from blood, taken around 49 months after liver transplant. This sequence was found in a human patient who received a liver transplant. The graft donor may have contributed some T cells. The V call is TRBV30, the J call TRBJ2-1; the match to TRBD2 covers 9 bases. CDR3 amino acids: CAWSRASGKNEQFF. DNA for the CDR3: TGTGCCTGGAGTAGGGCTAGCGGGAAGAATGAGCAGTTCTTC.